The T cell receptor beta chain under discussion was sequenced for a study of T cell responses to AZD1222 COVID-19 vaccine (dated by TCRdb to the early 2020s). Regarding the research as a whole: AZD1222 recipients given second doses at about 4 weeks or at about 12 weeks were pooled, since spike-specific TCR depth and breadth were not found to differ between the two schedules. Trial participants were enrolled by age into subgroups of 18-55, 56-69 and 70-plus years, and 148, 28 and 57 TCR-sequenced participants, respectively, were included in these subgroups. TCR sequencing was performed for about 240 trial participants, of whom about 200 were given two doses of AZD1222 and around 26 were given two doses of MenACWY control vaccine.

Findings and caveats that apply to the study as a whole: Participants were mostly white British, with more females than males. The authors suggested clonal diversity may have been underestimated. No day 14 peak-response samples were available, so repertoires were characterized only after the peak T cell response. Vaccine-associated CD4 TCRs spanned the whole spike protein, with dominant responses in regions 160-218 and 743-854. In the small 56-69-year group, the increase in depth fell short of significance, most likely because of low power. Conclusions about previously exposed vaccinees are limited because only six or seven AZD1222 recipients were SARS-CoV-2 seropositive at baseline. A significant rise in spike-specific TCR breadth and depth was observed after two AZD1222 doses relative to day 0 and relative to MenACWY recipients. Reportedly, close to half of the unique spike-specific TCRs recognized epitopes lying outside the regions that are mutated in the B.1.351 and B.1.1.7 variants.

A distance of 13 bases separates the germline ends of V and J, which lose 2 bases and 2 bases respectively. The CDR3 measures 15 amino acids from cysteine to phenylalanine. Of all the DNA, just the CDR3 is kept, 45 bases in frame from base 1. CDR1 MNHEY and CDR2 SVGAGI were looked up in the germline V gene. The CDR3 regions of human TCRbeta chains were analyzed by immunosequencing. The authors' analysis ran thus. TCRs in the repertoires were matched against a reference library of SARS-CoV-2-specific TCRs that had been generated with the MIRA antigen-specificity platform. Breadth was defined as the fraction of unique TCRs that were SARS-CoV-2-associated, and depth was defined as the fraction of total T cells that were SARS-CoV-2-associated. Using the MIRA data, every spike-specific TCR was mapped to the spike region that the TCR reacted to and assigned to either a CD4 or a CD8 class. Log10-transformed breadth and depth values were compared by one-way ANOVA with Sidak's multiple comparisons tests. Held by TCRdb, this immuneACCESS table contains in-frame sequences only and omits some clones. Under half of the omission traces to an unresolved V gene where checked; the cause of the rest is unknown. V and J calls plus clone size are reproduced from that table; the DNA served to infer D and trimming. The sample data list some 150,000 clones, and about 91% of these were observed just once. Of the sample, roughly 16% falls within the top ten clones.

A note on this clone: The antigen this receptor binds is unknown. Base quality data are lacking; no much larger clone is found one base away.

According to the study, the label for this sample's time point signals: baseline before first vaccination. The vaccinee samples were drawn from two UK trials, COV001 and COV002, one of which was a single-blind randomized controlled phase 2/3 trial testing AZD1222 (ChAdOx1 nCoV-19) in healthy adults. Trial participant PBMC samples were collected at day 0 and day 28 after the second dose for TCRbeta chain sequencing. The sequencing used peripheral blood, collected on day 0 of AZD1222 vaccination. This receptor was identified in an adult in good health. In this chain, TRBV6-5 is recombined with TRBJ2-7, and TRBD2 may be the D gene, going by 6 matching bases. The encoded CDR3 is CASSYGMGGAYEQYF. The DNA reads TGTGCCAGCAGTTACGGGATGGGGGGAGCCTACGAGCAGTACTTC.